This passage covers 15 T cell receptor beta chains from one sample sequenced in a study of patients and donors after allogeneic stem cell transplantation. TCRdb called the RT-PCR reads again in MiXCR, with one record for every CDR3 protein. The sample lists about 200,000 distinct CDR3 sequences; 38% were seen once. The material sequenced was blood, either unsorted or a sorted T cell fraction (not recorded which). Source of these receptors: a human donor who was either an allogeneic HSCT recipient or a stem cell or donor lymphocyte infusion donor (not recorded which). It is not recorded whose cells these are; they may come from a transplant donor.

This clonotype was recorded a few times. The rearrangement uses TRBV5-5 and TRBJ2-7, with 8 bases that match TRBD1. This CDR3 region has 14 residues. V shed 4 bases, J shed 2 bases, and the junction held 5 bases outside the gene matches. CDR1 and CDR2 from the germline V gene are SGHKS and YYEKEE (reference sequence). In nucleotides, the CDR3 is TGTGCCAGCAGCCCCGGGACAGGTCCCTACGAGCAGTACTTC. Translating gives CASSPGTGPYEQYF.

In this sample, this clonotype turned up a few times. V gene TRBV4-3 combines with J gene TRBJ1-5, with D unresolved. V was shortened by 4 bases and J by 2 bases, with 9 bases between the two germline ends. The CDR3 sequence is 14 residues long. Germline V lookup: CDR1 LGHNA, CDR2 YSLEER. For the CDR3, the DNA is TGCGCCAGCAGCCGAGAGGCGGGCAATCAGCCCCAGCATTTT. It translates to CASSREAGNQPQHF.

The CDR3 loop reads CASSQHRASYNEQFF. CDR3 coding DNA: TGTGCCAGCAGCCAACACAGGGCCTCCTACAATGAGCAGTTCTTC. V usage is TRBV4-2 and J usage is TRBJ2-1, with TRBD1 as a possible D gene (6 bases). V lost 2 bases, J lost 0 bases, and 8 bases lay in between. The CDR3 consists of 15 residues. Germline-derived CDR1 and CDR2 are LGHNA and YNFKEQ.

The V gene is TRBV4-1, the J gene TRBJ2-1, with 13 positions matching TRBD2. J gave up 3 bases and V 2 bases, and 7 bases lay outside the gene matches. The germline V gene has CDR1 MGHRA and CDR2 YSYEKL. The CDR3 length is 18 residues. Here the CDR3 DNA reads TGCGCCAGCAGCCAATCCCGGACTAGCGGGGGATTCTACAATGAGCAGTTCTTC. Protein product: CASSQSRTSGGFYNEQFF.

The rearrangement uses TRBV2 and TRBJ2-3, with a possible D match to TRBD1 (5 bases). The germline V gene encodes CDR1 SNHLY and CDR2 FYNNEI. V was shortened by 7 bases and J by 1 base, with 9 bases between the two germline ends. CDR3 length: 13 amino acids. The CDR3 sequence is CASKGIRTDTQYF. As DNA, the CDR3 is TGTGCCAGCAAGGGGATACGCACAGATACGCAGTATTTT.

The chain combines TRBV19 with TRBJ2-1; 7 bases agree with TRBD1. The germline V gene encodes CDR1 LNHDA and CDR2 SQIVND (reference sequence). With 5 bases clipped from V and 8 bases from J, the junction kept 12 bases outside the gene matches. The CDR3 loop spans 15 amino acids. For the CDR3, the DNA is TGTGCCAGTAGTCTCAGGGGACAGACCCACGATGAGCAGTTCTTC. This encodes CASSLRGQTHDEQFF.

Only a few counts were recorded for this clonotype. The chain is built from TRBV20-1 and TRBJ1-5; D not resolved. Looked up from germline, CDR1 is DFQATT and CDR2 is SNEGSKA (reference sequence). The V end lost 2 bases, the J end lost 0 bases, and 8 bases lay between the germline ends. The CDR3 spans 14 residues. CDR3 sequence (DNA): TGCAGTGCTAGATCTGAAAATAGCAATCAGCCCCAGCATTTT. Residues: CSARSENSNQPQHF.

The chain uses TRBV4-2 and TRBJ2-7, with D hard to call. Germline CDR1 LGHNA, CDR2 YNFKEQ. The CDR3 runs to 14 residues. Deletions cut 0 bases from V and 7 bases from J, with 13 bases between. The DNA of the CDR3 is TGTGCCAGCAGCCAAGATCGCGGTAGCAGGGAGCAGTACTTC. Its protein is CASSQDRGSREQYF.

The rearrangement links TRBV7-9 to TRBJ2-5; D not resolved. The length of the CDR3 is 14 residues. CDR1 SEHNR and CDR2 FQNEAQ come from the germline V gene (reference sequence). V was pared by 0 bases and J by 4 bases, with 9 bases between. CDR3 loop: CASSLALTSETQYF. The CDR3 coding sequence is TGTGCCAGCAGCTTAGCCTTAACGTCAGAGACCCAGTACTTC.

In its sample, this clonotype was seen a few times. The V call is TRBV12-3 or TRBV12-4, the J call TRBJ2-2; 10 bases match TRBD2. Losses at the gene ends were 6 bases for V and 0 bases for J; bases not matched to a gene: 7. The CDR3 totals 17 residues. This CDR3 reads CASSSLAGGPNTGELFF. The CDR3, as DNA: TGTGCCAGCAGCTCCTTAGCGGGGGGCCCGAACACCGGGGAGCTGTTTTTT.

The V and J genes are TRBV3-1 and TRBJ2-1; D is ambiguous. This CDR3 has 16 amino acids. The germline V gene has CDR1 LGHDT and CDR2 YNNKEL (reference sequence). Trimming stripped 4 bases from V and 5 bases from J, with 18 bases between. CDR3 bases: TGTGCCAGCAGCCGCGTGCTGCAGCCGAAAAACAATGAGCAGTTCTTC. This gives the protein CASSRVLQPKNNEQFF.

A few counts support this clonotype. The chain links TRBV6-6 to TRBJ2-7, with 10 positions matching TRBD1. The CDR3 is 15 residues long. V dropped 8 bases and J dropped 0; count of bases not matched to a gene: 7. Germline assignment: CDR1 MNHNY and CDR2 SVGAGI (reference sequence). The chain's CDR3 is CASSSGTGVSYEQYF. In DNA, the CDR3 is TGTGCCAGCTCCTCCGGGACAGGGGTCTCCTACGAGCAGTACTTC.

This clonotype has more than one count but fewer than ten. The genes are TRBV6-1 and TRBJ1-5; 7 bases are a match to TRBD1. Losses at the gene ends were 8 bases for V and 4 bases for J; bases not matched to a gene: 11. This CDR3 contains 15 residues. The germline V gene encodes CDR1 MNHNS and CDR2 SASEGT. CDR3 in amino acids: CASGRQGIANQPQHF. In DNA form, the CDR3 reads TGTGCCAGCGGAAGACAGGGAATAGCGAATCAGCCCCAGCATTTT.

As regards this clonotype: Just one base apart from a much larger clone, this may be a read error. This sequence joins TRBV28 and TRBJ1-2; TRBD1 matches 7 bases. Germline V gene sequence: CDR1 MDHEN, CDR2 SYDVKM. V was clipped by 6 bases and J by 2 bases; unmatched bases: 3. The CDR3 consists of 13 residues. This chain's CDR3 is CASSAGQNYGYTF. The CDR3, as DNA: TGTGCCAGCAGCGCGGGACAGAACTATGGCTACACCTTC.

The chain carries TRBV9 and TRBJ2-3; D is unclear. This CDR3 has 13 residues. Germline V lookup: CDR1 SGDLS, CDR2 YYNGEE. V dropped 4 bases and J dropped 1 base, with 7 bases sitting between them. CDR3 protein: CASSNPGTDTQYF. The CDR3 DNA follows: TGTGCCAGCAGCAACCCGGGCACAGATACGCAGTATTTT.